Below are 24 T cell receptor beta chains sequenced from a single sample in a study of cytomegalovirus exposure and HLA in healthy donors. The assay was immunoSEQ multiplex PCR, and TCRdb's table has in-frame clones only and misses some. The sample contains 55,000 to 70,000 clones, roughly 92% of which appear only once. The sample comprised PBMCs. The receptors originated from a man aged 18 to 35 in good health and CMV-seropositive.

The chain combines TRBV28 with TRBJ2-7, with D maybe TRBD1 (7 bases). Trimming removed 5 bases from V and 5 bases from J, with 19 bases in between. Germline-derived CDR1 and CDR2 are MDHEN and SYDVKM. The CDR3 has 15 residues. CDR3 nucleotide sequence: TGTGCCAGCAGTACATTAGACAGGGAGGCCCACGAGCAGTACTTC. This translates into CASSTLDREAHEQYF. The variable domain in full, completed from reference TRBV28 and TRBJ2-7, reads DVKVTQSSRYLVKRTGEKVFLECVQDMDHENMFWYRQDPGLGLRLIYFSYDVKMKEKGDIPEGYSVSREKKERFSLILESASTNQTSMYLCASSTLDREAHEQYFGPGTRLTVT.

The J gene is TRBJ1-2, the V gene TRBV11-2; no clear D gene. V was trimmed by 1 base and J by 5 bases, leaving 8 bases between them. This CDR3 has 13 residues. The germline V gene has CDR1 SGHAT and CDR2 FQNNGV. The CDR3 region has the DNA TGTGCCAGCAGCTTAGGAAGGGAGTATGGCTACACCTTC. Protein sequence: CASSLGREYGYTF.

V usage is TRBV9 and J usage is TRBJ2-1, with 9 bases aligning to TRBD2. Per the germline V gene, CDR1 is SGDLS and CDR2 is YYNGEE. The CDR3 spans 15 residues. J lost 7 bases, V lost 4 bases, and 9 bases had no gene match. CDR3 amino acids: CASSKREVLKNEQFF. In DNA, the CDR3 is TGTGCCAGCAGCAAGCGGGAGGTTTTGAAGAATGAGCAGTTCTTC.

A remark on this clone: Other DNA sequences in the same sample also yield this CDR3. The chain employs TRBV27 and TRBJ2-7, with a tentative D call TRBD1 (6 bases). V was trimmed by 2 bases and J by 0 bases, leaving 14 bases between them. The CDR3 consists of 16 residues. Germline V lookup: CDR1 MNHEY, CDR2 SMNVEV (reference sequence). For the CDR3, the DNA is TGTGCCAGCAGTTTAAGTGGTCAGGGGAGCTCCTACGAGCAGTACTTC. Its protein product is CASSLSGQGSSYEQYF.

The rearrangement uses TRBV28 and TRBJ2-1, with D possibly matching TRBD2 (6 bases). This CDR3 has 14 residues. With 6 bases removed from V and 10 bases from J, the gap between germline ends came to 19 bases. Germline-derived CDR1 and CDR2 are MDHEN and SYDVKM. CDR3: CASRPTSLPGEQFF. The CDR3 bases are TGTGCCAGCAGGCCGACTAGTCTACCCGGGGAGCAGTTCTTC.

The genes are TRBV4-1 and TRBJ2-7, with a weak D call TRBD1 (5 bases). The CDR3 length is 14 residues. Germline CDR1 MGHRA, CDR2 YSYEKL. Trimming cost V 0 bases and J 1 base, with 7 bases left between them. CDR3 DNA: TGCGCCAGCAGCCAAGATAGGGGATCCTACGAGCAGTACTTC. It specifies CASSQDRGSYEQYF.

The chain links TRBV7-9 to TRBJ2-5; 12 bases line up with TRBD2. The ends lost 5 bases at V and 2 bases at J; junction bases unmatched: 9. The germline gives CDR1 SEHNR, CDR2 FQNEAQ (reference sequence). The CDR3 has 17 residues. This chain's CDR3 is CASSQYRLAGEQETQYF. The CDR3 coding sequence is TGTGCCAGCAGCCAATATAGACTAGCGGGAGAACAAGAGACCCAGTACTTC.

This chain links TRBV18 with TRBJ2-7; D ambiguous. Germline CDR1 KGHSH, CDR2 LQKENI. This CDR3 has 13 residues. V lost 3 bases, J lost 0 bases, and 6 bases lay in between. The CDR3 spells CASSPPSSYEQYF. The CDR3 DNA sequence: TGTGCCAGCTCACCCCCCTCCTCCTACGAGCAGTACTTC.

The rearrangement links TRBV15 to TRBJ2-3; no clear D. The CDR3 extends over 16 amino acids. Per germline, CDR1 LNHNV and CDR2 YYDKDF (reference sequence). V was pared by 0 bases and J by 2 bases, with 12 bases between. As DNA, the CDR3 is TGTGCCACCAGCAGAGATCGAGGCGGAATCACAGATACGCAGTATTTT. This codes for CATSRDRGGITDTQYF.

DNA for the CDR3: TGTGCCTGGAGTTCTCCGGGACTAGCGATTGGGCCCTACTACGAGCAGTACTTC. This translates into CAWSSPGLAIGPYYEQYF. The chain couples TRBV30 to TRBJ2-7; the match to TRBD2 covers 10 bases. Germline V gene lookup returns CDR1 GTSNPN and CDR2 SVGIG (reference sequence). After removal of 2 bases from V and 3 bases from J, the junction contained 16 bases not matched to a gene. The CDR3 runs to 18 residues.

This chain joins TRBV5-1 and TRBJ2-3, with D maybe TRBD2 (5 bases). CDR1 and CDR2 from the germline V gene are SGHRS and YFSETQ. Deletions cut 4 bases from V and 6 bases from J, with 12 bases between. This CDR3 region has 13 residues. The CDR3 DNA is TGCGCCAGCAGCGAGGACTCCCTGGATACGCAGTATTTT. Its translation: CASSEDSLDTQYF.

The V gene is TRBV13, the J gene TRBJ2-2, with D maybe TRBD2 (5 bases). V was clipped by 2 bases and J by 5 bases, with 6 bases between them. Germline V CDR1 and CDR2: PRHDT, FYEKMQ (reference sequence). The CDR3 is 13 amino acids. The CDR3 DNA is TGTGCCAGCAGCTTAAGCGGAACCGGGGAGCTGTTTTTT. This translates into CASSLSGTGELFF.

This clone turned up a few times. The CDR3 spells CASSPNARDTQYF. The DNA for the CDR3 is TGTGCCAGCAGTCCGAACGCTAGGGATACGCAGTATTTT. The V and J genes are TRBV27 and TRBJ2-3, with D hard to call. CDR1 is MNHEY, CDR2 SMNVEV, per germline (reference sequence). This CDR3 region has 13 residues. V was cut by 5 bases and J by 6 bases, with 12 bases left in between.

The CDR3 is CASSLQSTDTQYF. The CDR3 region has the DNA TGTGCCAGCAGCCTTCAATCCACAGATACGCAGTATTTT. The chain uses TRBV16 and TRBJ2-3; D gene uncertain. Germline CDR1 and CDR2: KGHSY and FQNENV. The V end was cut by 4 bases, the J end by 2 bases, with 7 bases between. The CDR3 has 13 amino acids. Supplemented by reference TRBV16 and TRBJ2-3, the full variable domain reads GEEVAQTPKHLVRGEGQKAKLYCAPIKGHSYVFWYQQVLKNEFKFLISFQNENVFDETGMPKERFSAKCLPNSPCSLEIQATKLEDSAVYFCASSLQSTDTQYFGPGTRLTVL.

The chain joins TRBV5-4 to TRBJ2-2, with 14 bases identical to TRBD2. The CDR3 sequence is 17 residues long. CDR1 is SGHNT and CDR2 is YYREEE in the germline V gene (reference sequence). J lost 7 bases, V lost 3 bases, and 8 bases had no gene match. The CDR3 region has the DNA TGTGCCAGCAGCTCCTCGACTAGCGGGAGGGGGTACGGGGAGCTGTTTTTT. It yields the protein CASSSSTSGRGYGELFF. The full variable domain, rest sourced from reference TRBV5-4 and TRBJ2-2, is ETGVTQSPTHLIKTRGQQVTLRCSSQSGHNTVSWYQQALGQGPQFIFQYYREEENGRGNFPPRFSGLQFPNYSSELNVNALELDDSALYLCASSSSTSGRGYGELFFGEGSRLTVL.

The rearrangement uses TRBV9 and TRBJ2-5; D might be TRBD2 (5 bases). V was cut by 4 bases and J by 7 bases, with 20 bases left in between. The CDR3 extends over 15 amino acids. Germline CDR1 is SGDLS and CDR2 is YYNGEE. This CDR3 reads CASSPLEARGGTQYF. In DNA, the CDR3 is TGTGCCAGCAGCCCCCTTGAGGCCCGGGGTGGGACCCAGTACTTC.

This chain joins TRBV5-3 and TRBJ2-7; D is unclear. TRBV5-3 is placed among ORFs of uncertain function. Trimming cost V 7 bases and J 6 bases, with 5 bases left between them. The CDR3 totals 9 residues. CDR3 region: CARPLEQYF. CDR3 in DNA: TGTGCCAGACCCCTCGAGCAGTACTTC.

The CDR3 loop is CASSIGRENGYTF. The CDR3 region has the DNA TGTGCCAGTAGTATTGGCCGGGAGAATGGCTACACCTTC. This chain links TRBV19 with TRBJ1-2; D unclear. The germline V and J ends were trimmed by 3 bases and 6 bases, with 11 bases remaining between them. The germline V gene has CDR1 LNHDA and CDR2 SQIVND (reference sequence). The length of the CDR3 is 13 residues.

In its sample, this clone was seen once. The genes are TRBV25-1 and TRBJ2-1; 10 bases line up with TRBD2. The V gene end was trimmed by 6 bases and the J gene end by 9 bases; junction bases not matched to a gene: 11. Germline CDR1 and CDR2: MGHDK and SYGVNS. The CDR3 covers 15 residues. In DNA form, the CDR3 reads TGTGCCAGCAGGGCAGCGGGAGGGCCTCGGGTTGAGCAGTTCTTC. As protein: CASRAAGGPRVEQFF. The variable domain in full, with the rest retrieved from reference TRBV25-1 and TRBJ2-1, is EADIYQTPRYLVIGTGKKITLECSQTMGHDKMYWYQQDPGMELHLIHYSYGVNSTEKGDLSSESTVSRIRTEHFPLTLESARPSHTSQYLCASRAAGGPRVEQFFGPGTRLTVL.

This clone was seen once. The chain uses TRBV28 and TRBJ2-7; 8 positions agree with TRBD1. Germline values: CDR1 MDHEN, CDR2 SYDVKM. Trimming at V came to 4 bases and at J to 2 bases, leaving 7 bases not matched to a gene. The CDR3 loop spans 15 amino acids. The CDR3 region has the DNA TGTGCCAGCAGTTCCGGACAGGGAAGACCCTACGAGCAGTACTTC. Encoded protein: CASSSGQGRPYEQYF.

V and J are TRBV29-1 and TRBJ2-2; 9 bases are shared with TRBD2. After removal of 2 bases from V and 2 bases from J, the junction contained 0 bases not matched to a gene. The CDR3 covers 14 residues. CDR1 and CDR2 (germline): SQVTM, ANQGSEA. The CDR3 is CSVELAGNTGELFF. DNA of the CDR3: TGCAGCGTTGAACTAGCGGGAAACACCGGGGAGCTGTTTTTT.

The chain links TRBV6-1 to TRBJ1-4; 9 nucleotides agree with TRBD1. CDR1 is MNHNS and CDR2 is SASEGT in the germline V gene. The V and J ends lost 5 bases and 6 bases, in that order; junction bases with no gene match: 7. CDR3 length: 15 amino acids. Written as DNA, the CDR3 is TGTGCCAGCAGTACTATTGGACAGGGGTATGAAAAACTGTTTTTT. Protein sequence: CASSTIGQGYEKLFF.

The chain is built from TRBV5-1 and TRBJ1-5; no clear D gene. V shed 4 bases and J shed 3 bases, with 14 bases lying between them. This CDR3 spans 15 amino acids. Germline CDR1 is SGHRS and CDR2 is YFSETQ. This CDR3 is CASSEIGESNQPQHF. The DNA for the CDR3 is TGCGCCAGCAGCGAGATCGGGGAGTCCAATCAGCCCCAGCATTTT.

V gene TRBV5-8 combines with J gene TRBJ2-1, with 13 bases fitting TRBD2. The V and J ends lost 4 bases and 5 bases, in that order; junction bases with no gene match: 15. The CDR3 is 19 amino acids. Germline CDR1 and CDR2: SGHTS and YDEGEE. The CDR3 sequence: CASSGWTSGSLLTNNEQFF. CDR3 coding DNA: TGTGCCAGCAGCGGCTGGACTAGCGGGAGTTTATTAACGAACAATGAGCAGTTCTTC.